These 9 T cell receptor beta chains share one sample of origin, sequenced in a study of blood T cell repertoires in COVID-19. Assay: immunoSEQ multiplex PCR; the TCRdb copy retains only in-frame clones and omits some. The sample has about 160,000 clones, about 93% seen once. Input material: peripheral blood. Every receptor here comes from a woman aged 45 to 65 with acute or convalescent COVID-19.

The V gene is TRBV5-4, the J gene TRBJ1-6; D uncertain. The germline V gene encodes CDR1 SGHNT and CDR2 YYREEE (reference sequence). The CDR3 contains 15 residues. V lost 0 bases and J 0 bases, leaving 4 bases between the germline ends. The CDR3 nucleotides read TGTGCCAGCAGCTTGGGGAGCTCCTATAATTCACCCCTCCACTTT. Its protein product is CASSLGSSYNSPLHF.

The V and J genes are TRBV7-9 and TRBJ2-3, with 9 nucleotides matching TRBD1. The junction had 4 bases not matched to a gene; V was cut back by 5 bases and J by 1 base. Germline CDR1 SEHNR, CDR2 FQNEAQ (reference sequence). The CDR3 is 15 amino acids. CDR3 loop: CASSLRTGGTDTQYF. The CDR3 DNA follows: TGTGCCAGCAGCCTCCGGACAGGGGGCACAGATACGCAGTATTTT. Drawing the rest from reference TRBV7-9 and TRBJ2-3, the complete variable domain is DTGVSQNPRHKITKRGQNVTFRCDPISEHNRLYWYRQTLGQGPEFLTYFQNEAQLEKSRLLSDRFSAERPKGSFSTLEIQRTEQGDSAMYLCASSLRTGGTDTQYFGPGTRLTVL.

The chain recombines TRBV7-9 with TRBJ2-7, with D maybe TRBD2 (6 bases). Looked up from germline, CDR1 is SEHNR and CDR2 is FQNEAQ (reference sequence). The germline V and J ends were trimmed by 3 bases and 5 bases, with 17 bases remaining between them. The CDR3 has 15 residues. CDR3 sequence: CASSFPFSGDDEQYF. Here the CDR3 DNA reads TGTGCCAGCAGCTTCCCTTTTTCGGGAGACGACGAGCAGTACTTC.

The chain links TRBV5-6 to TRBJ1-2, with 10 bases fitting TRBD1. Germline V gene data show CDR1 as SGHDT and CDR2 as YYEEEE. V shed 3 bases and J 7 bases; nucleotides not matched to a gene: 12. This CDR3 contains 16 residues. The CDR3 DNA is TGTGCCAGCAGCTGGCCCGGGACAGGGGTGTTACGTGGCTACACCTTC. Amino acids: CASSWPGTGVLRGYTF.

The chain recombines TRBV7-2 with TRBJ1-4; 8 bases line up with TRBD1. Germline CDR1 is SGHTA and CDR2 is FQGNSA. The ends lost 5 bases at V and 8 bases at J; junction bases unmatched: 4. CDR3 length: 13 amino acids. The CDR3 here is CASSLWTGEKLFF. In DNA, the CDR3 is TGTGCCAGCAGCCTCTGGACAGGGGAAAAACTGTTTTTT.

This clone was picked up one time. DNA for the CDR3: TGTGCCAGCAGTGCAGGGAATGAGGAAAAACTGTTTTTT. Residues: CASSAGNEEKLFF. The chain employs TRBV7-9 and TRBJ1-4; a possible D gene is TRBD1 (5 bases). Deletions cut 6 bases from V and 8 bases from J, with 13 bases between. CDR1 is SEHNR, CDR2 FQNEAQ, per germline (reference sequence). The length of the CDR3 is 13 residues.

The chain employs TRBV11-2 and TRBJ1-5; possibly TRBD1 for D (5 bases). With 4 bases removed from V and 5 bases from J, the gap between germline ends came to 9 bases. The germline CDR1 and CDR2 sequences are SGHAT and FQNNGV. The CDR3 has 13 amino acids. CDR3 DNA sequence: TGTGCCAGCAGCTCCGGGGGGGATCAGCCCCAGCATTTT. Translating it yields CASSSGGDQPQHF.

The sample holds one count of this clone. V usage is TRBV12-3 or TRBV12-4 and J usage is TRBJ2-7, with D possibly being TRBD2 (5 bases). Between the trimmed V and J ends, which lost 6 bases and 2 bases, there was a span of 11 bases. The CDR3 totals 13 residues. The CDR3 DNA reads as TGTGCCAGCAGCTTGGCGGGCACCTACGAGCAGTACTTC. It specifies CASSLAGTYEQYF.

Here the CDR3 reads CASSQNTRNTEAFF. CDR3 DNA sequence: TGTGCCAGCAGCCAAAACACAAGGAACACTGAAGCTTTCTTT. The genes are TRBV3-1 (or the pseudogene TRBV3-2) and TRBJ1-1; D is unclear. The CDR3 loop spans 14 amino acids. V was pared by 2 bases and J by 1 base, with 8 bases between. The germline V gene encodes CDR1 LGHDT and CDR2 YNNKEL (reference sequence).